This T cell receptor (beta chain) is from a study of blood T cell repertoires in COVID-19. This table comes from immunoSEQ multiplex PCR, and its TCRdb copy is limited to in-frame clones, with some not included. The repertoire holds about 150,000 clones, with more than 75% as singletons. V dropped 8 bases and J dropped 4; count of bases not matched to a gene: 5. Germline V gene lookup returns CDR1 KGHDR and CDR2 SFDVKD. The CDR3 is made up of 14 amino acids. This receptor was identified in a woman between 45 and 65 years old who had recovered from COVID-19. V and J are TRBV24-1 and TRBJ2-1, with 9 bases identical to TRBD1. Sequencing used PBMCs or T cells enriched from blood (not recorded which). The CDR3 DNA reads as TGTGCCACCACACCGGGACAGGGATACAATGAGCAGTTCTTC. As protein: CATTPGQGYNEQFF.